Below are 23 T cell receptor beta chains sequenced from a single sample in a study of cytomegalovirus exposure and HLA in healthy donors. The PCR had 60 Vbeta and 13 Jbeta primers. Sequencing was performed with immunoSEQ multiplex PCR; in TCRdb, only in-frame clones are kept and a portion is missing. The table shows 150,000 to 200,000 clones, with 80% to 90% occurring only once. Sequences were obtained from PBMCs. The receptors derive from a middle-aged man in good health and CMV-seropositive.

The chain employs TRBV18 and TRBJ2-5; 12 bases are shared with TRBD2. CDR1 is KGHSH, CDR2 LQKENI, per germline. V was clipped by 5 bases and J by 2 bases; unmatched bases: 9. CDR3 length: 17 amino acids. CDR3: CASSSLPTSGGQETQYF. The CDR3 DNA reads as TGTGCCAGCTCATCGCTACCGACTAGCGGGGGACAAGAGACCCAGTACTTC.

The rearrangement links TRBV19 to TRBJ2-5; a possible D gene is TRBD1 (6 bases). The V end lost 5 bases, the J end lost 3 bases, and 13 bases lay between the germline ends. CDR3 length: 14 amino acids. CDR1 is LNHDA, CDR2 SQIVND, per germline (reference sequence). The DNA for the CDR3 is TGTGCCAGTAGTGCCGGGACAAGGAAAGAGACCCAGTACTTC. Its translation: CASSAGTRKETQYF.

This chain uses TRBV6-1 with TRBJ2-1; perhaps TRBD2 as D (6 bases). This CDR3 has 16 residues. V lost 0 bases and J lost 6, with 15 bases in between. Germline CDR1 and CDR2: MNHNS and SASEGT. The CDR3 DNA is TGTGCCAGCAGTGAAGCGAGAGCGGGCCAGTTCAATGAGCAGTTCTTC. Its translation: CASSEARAGQFNEQFF.

The chain combines TRBV4-1 with TRBJ1-2, with 8 bases aligning to TRBD1. The V gene's germline CDR1 is MGHRA and CDR2 YSYEKL. There are 15 residues in the CDR3. The V gene end was trimmed by 0 bases and the J gene end by 4 bases; junction bases not matched to a gene: 4. The CDR3 region is CASSQDTDRAYGYTF. CDR3 DNA sequence: TGCGCCAGCAGCCAAGATACGGACAGGGCCTATGGCTACACCTTC.

This clone was detected only a few times. The rearrangement links TRBV5-8 to TRBJ1-5, with D perhaps matching TRBD1 (6 bases). The length of the CDR3 is 18 residues. The V end lost 0 bases, the J end lost 4 bases, and 20 bases lay between the germline ends. Germline loops: CDR1 SGHTS, CDR2 YDEGEE. The CDR3 DNA reads as TGTGCCAGCAGCTTGGTGGGGGTACAACTTACAGGGAATCAGCCCCAGCATTTT. Amino acid sequence: CASSLVGVQLTGNQPQHF.

This chain joins TRBV7-8 and TRBJ2-4; TRBD2 matches 15 bases. Trimming at V came to 2 bases and at J to 3 bases, leaving 8 bases not matched to a gene. The CDR3 is 19 amino acids. Looked up from germline, CDR1 is SGHVS and CDR2 is FQNEAQ. This chain's CDR3 is CASSLTPGLAGGGKNIQYF. The CDR3 coding sequence is TGTGCCAGCAGCTTAACTCCGGGACTAGCGGGGGGCGGCAAAAACATTCAGTACTTC.

The rearrangement links TRBV29-1 to TRBJ1-1; 7 nucleotides agree with TRBD1. The length of the CDR3 is 14 residues. The germline V gene has CDR1 SQVTM and CDR2 ANQGSEA. Germline trimming cut 4 bases from V and 0 bases from J; bases unmatched to any gene: 5. CDR3 DNA sequence: TGCAGCGTTGTGGTACAGGGGATGAACACTGAAGCTTTCTTT. It encodes CSVVVQGMNTEAFF.

The chain carries TRBV28 and TRBJ2-3, with 10 positions matching TRBD2. V lost 7 bases and J lost 5; bases outside the gene matches: 15. Germline assignment: CDR1 MDHEN and CDR2 SYDVKM. The CDR3 spans 17 residues. The CDR3 coding sequence is TGTGCCAGCACCCTCAGGCCTAGCGGGAGCTCCGGAGATACGCAGTATTTT. This translates into CASTLRPSGSSGDTQYF.

The CDR3 sequence is CASSIPTGQFF. The CDR3 DNA follows: TGTGCCAGTAGTATACCCACAGGCCAGTTCTTC. The V call is TRBV19, the J call TRBJ2-1; D perhaps matches TRBD1 (5 bases). Germline assignment: CDR1 LNHDA and CDR2 SQIVND (reference sequence). The V end lost 2 bases, the J end lost 13 bases, and 9 bases lay between the germline ends. The CDR3 is made up of 11 amino acids.

The V and J genes are TRBV6-1 and TRBJ2-1, with D possibly matching TRBD2 (6 bases). Per germline, CDR1 MNHNS and CDR2 SASEGT. V was pared by 4 bases and J by 8 bases, with 18 bases between. The CDR3 spans 15 residues. This chain's CDR3 is CASSGLVGSVYEQFF. DNA of the CDR3: TGTGCCAGCAGTGGGCTAGTCGGGAGTGTCTATGAGCAGTTCTTC.

J is TRBJ2-2 and V is TRBV6-6, with D possibly matching TRBD2 (6 bases). The V end was cut by 11 bases, the J end by 5 bases, with 6 bases between. Germline-derived CDR1 and CDR2 are MNHNY and SVGAGI (reference sequence). This CDR3 has 10 amino acids. CDR3 sequence reads: CAGGTGELFF. CDR3 bases: TGTGCCGGGGGGACCGGGGAGCTGTTTTTT.

The rearrangement links TRBV9 to TRBJ1-2, with TRBD1 identical over 7 bases. J lost 8 bases, V lost 0 bases, and 4 bases had no gene match. This CDR3 region has 13 residues. The germline V gene encodes CDR1 SGDLS and CDR2 YYNGEE. CDR3 sequence reads: CASSVVGGSGYTF. The CDR3 DNA follows: TGTGCCAGCAGCGTAGTAGGGGGCAGCGGCTACACCTTC. Complete variable domain (other parts from reference TRBV9 and TRBJ1-2): DSGVTQTPKHLITATGQRVTLRCSPRSGDLSVYWYQQSLDQGLQFLIQYYNGEERAKGNILERFSAQQFPDLHSELNLSSLELGDSALYFCASSVVGGSGYTFGSGTRLTVV.

This chain links TRBV5-1 with TRBJ2-1; 7 bases are shared with TRBD2. The trim removed 6 bases at V and 14 bases at J, leaving 8 bases unmatched. The V gene's germline CDR1 is SGHRS and CDR2 YFSETQ. CDR3 length: 11 residues. The CDR3 reads CASTSGGLKFF. CDR3 DNA sequence: TGCGCCAGCACATCGGGAGGTTTGAAGTTCTTC.

The rearrangement uses TRBV18 and TRBJ2-7, with D hard to call. V lost 3 bases and J 1 base, leaving 7 bases between the germline ends. Germline V lookup: CDR1 KGHSH, CDR2 LQKENI. This CDR3 comprises 13 residues. The CDR3 sequence is CASSPTRSYEQYV. CDR3 DNA: TGTGCCAGCTCACCTACGAGGTCCTACGAGCAGTACGTC.

J is TRBJ2-3 and V is TRBV5-1; 10 bases agree with TRBD2. Per germline, CDR1 SGHRS and CDR2 YFSETQ. Trimming took 4 bases from V and 3 from J; bases not matched to a gene: 5. The CDR3 runs 15 residues. The CDR3 protein is CASSHLAGETDTQYF. As DNA, the CDR3 is TGCGCCAGCAGCCACCTAGCGGGAGAAACAGATACGCAGTATTTT.

The V and J genes are TRBV5-1 and TRBJ1-3; D is unresolved. Germline CDR1 and CDR2: SGHRS and YFSETQ. The CDR3 loop spans 15 amino acids. V lost 4 bases to trimming and J lost 0 bases, with 11 bases between them. CDR3 amino acids: CASSLVAGSGNTIYF. In nucleotides, the CDR3 is TGCGCCAGCAGCCTTGTAGCGGGCTCTGGAAACACCATATATTTT. Looking up the rest from reference TRBV5-1 and TRBJ1-3 gives the full variable domain: KAGVTQTPRYLIKTRGQQVTLSCSPISGHRSVSWYQQTPGQGLQFLFEYFSETQRNKGNFPGRFSGRQFSNSRSEMNVSTLELGDSALYLCASSLVAGSGNTIYFGEGSWLTVV.

The chain carries TRBV19 and TRBJ2-7; tentative D call: TRBD2 (6 bases). Germline V gene lookup returns CDR1 LNHDA and CDR2 SQIVND (reference sequence). Between the trimmed V and J ends, which lost 4 bases and 3 bases, there was a span of 13 bases. CDR3 length: 14 amino acids. This CDR3 is CASSSFGGSYEQYF. CDR3 DNA: TGTGCCAGTAGTAGCTTTGGAGGGAGCTACGAGCAGTACTTC. Combining the CDR3 with reference TRBV19 and TRBJ2-7 gives the whole variable domain DGGITQSPKYLFRKEGQNVTLSCEQNLNHDAMYWYRQDPGQGLRLIYYSQIVNDFQKGDIAEGYSVSREKKESFPLTVTSAQKNPTAFYLCASSSFGGSYEQYFGPGTRLTVT.

The rearrangement joins TRBV9 to TRBJ1-1, with a tentative D call TRBD1 (5 bases). CDR3 length: 14 amino acids. Trimming removed 0 bases at V and 5 bases at J, with 11 bases between. Germline loops: CDR1 SGDLS, CDR2 YYNGEE. The DNA for the CDR3 is TGTGCCAGCAGCGTAGAATCAGGGAGGACTGAAGCTTTCTTT. Translation: CASSVESGRTEAFF. The full variable domain, with the rest looked up from reference TRBV9 and TRBJ1-1, is DSGVTQTPKHLITATGQRVTLRCSPRSGDLSVYWYQQSLDQGLQFLIQYYNGEERAKGNILERFSAQQFPDLHSELNLSSLELGDSALYFCASSVESGRTEAFFGQGTRLTVV.

V is TRBV6-6 and J is TRBJ1-5; 7 bases align to TRBD1. Germline V gene data show CDR1 as MNHNY and CDR2 as SVGAGI (reference sequence). With V trimmed by 11 bases and J by 2 bases, 3 bases remained unmatched. The CDR3 totals 12 residues. The CDR3, as DNA: TGTGCCTGCGACAGGGGCAATCAGCCCCAGCATTTT. It specifies CACDRGNQPQHF.

This clone was recorded only once. This chain uses TRBV6-1 with TRBJ2-1; 9 bases agree with TRBD2. Trimming cost V 8 bases and J 9 bases; bases outside gene matches: 11. This CDR3 comprises 14 residues. The V gene's germline CDR1 is MNHNS and CDR2 SASEGT. In DNA form, the CDR3 reads TGTGCCAGCGGATTAGCGGGAGAGGTTCGTGAGCAGTTCTTC. It encodes CASGLAGEVREQFF.

The chain joins TRBV9 to TRBJ2-1; tentatively, D is TRBD2 (6 bases). The CDR3 covers 17 residues. Germline CDR1 SGDLS, CDR2 YYNGEE. Trimming took 4 bases from V and 5 from J, leaving 22 bases between them. This chain's CDR3 is CASSTRGAGNPHNEQFF. The DNA for the CDR3 is TGTGCCAGCAGCACCCGAGGAGCGGGTAACCCCCACAATGAGCAGTTCTTC. Drawing the rest from reference TRBV9 and TRBJ2-1, the complete variable domain is DSGVTQTPKHLITATGQRVTLRCSPRSGDLSVYWYQQSLDQGLQFLIQYYNGEERAKGNILERFSAQQFPDLHSELNLSSLELGDSALYFCASSTRGAGNPHNEQFFGPGTRLTVL.

The V and J genes are TRBV5-4 and TRBJ2-2, with TRBD1 identical over 8 bases. The J segment lost 4 bases and the V segment lost 5 bases, leaving 7 bases of the junction unmatched. This CDR3 comprises 15 residues. Germline-derived CDR1 and CDR2 are SGHNT and YYREEE (reference sequence). CDR3 loop: CASSVPTGATGELFF. The DNA of the CDR3 is TGTGCCAGCAGTGTTCCGACAGGGGCCACCGGGGAGCTGTTTTTT.

A word on this clone: A read error may produce the germline difference seen at one junction end. The chain links TRBV7-9 to TRBJ1-1, with 10 bases lining up with TRBD1. CDR1 is SEHNR and CDR2 is FQNEAQ in the germline V gene (reference sequence). CDR3 size: 16 residues. The CDR3 region is CSSSSSRDRGAPGTFF. In nucleotides, the CDR3 is TGTTCCAGCAGCTCCTCCCGGGACAGGGGCGCCCCCGGAACTTTCTTT.